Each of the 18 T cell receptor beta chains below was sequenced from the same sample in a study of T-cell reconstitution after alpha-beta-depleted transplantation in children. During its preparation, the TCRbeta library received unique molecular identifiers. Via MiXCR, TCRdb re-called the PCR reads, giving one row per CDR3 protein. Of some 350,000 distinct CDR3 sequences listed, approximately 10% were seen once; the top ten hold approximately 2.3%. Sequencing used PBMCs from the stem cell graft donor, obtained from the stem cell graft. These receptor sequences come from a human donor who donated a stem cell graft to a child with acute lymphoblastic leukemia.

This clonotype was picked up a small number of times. The CDR3 reads CASSLDWGQVSGANVLTF. CDR3 bases: TGTGCCAGCAGCTTAGATTGGGGGCAAGTATCTGGGGCCAACGTCCTGACTTTC. This sequence joins TRBV11-1 and TRBJ2-6, with D possibly being TRBD1 (6 bases). Deletions cut 1 base from V and 1 base from J, with 14 bases between. There are 18 residues in the CDR3. The germline CDR1 and CDR2 sequences are SGHAT and FQDESV (reference sequence). The whole variable domain, filled in from reference TRBV11-1 and TRBJ2-6, reads EAEVAQSPRYKITEKSQAVAFWCDPISGHATLYWYRQILGQGPELLVQFQDESVVDDSQLPKDRFSAERLKGVDSTLKIQPAELGDSAMYLCASSLDWGQVSGANVLTFGAGSRLTVL.

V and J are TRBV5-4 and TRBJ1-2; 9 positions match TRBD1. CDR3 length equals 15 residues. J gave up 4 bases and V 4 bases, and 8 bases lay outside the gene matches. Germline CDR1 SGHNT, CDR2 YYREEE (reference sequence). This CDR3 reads CASSRGTGLIYGYTF. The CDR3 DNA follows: TGTGCCAGCAGCCGCGGGACAGGGCTGATCTATGGCTACACCTTC.

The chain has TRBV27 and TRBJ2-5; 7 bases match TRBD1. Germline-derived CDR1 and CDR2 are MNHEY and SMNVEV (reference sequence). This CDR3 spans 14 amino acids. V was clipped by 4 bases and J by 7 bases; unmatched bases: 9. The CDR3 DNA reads TGTGCCAGCAGTTCCCCCAGGGGGTCAGGGACCCAGTACTTC. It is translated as CASSSPRGSGTQYF.

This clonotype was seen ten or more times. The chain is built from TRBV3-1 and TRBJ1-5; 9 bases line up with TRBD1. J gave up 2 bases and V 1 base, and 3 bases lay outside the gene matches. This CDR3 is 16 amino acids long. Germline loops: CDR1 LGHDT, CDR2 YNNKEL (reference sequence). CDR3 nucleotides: TGTGCCAGCAGCCAAGGGACAGGGGATGGCAATCAGCCCCAGCATTTT. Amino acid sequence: CASSQGTGDGNQPQHF.

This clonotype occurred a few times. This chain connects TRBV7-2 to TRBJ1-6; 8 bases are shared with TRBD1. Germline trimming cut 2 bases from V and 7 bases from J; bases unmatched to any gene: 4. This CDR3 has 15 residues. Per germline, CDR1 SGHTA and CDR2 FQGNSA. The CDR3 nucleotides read TGTGCCAGCAGCTTATCCGACAGGGGAAATTCACCCCTCCACTTT. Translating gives CASSLSDRGNSPLHF.

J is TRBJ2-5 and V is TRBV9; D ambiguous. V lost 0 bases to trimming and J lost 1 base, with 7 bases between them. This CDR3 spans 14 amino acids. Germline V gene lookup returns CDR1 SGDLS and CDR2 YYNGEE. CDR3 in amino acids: CASSVVPGQETQYF. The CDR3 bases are TGTGCCAGCAGCGTAGTCCCGGGCCAAGAGACCCAGTACTTC.

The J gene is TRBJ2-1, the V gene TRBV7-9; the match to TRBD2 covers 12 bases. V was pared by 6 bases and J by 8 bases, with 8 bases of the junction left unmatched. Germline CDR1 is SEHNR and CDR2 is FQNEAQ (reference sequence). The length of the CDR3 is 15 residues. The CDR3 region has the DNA TGTGCCAGCAGTCCAAGAAGACTAGCGGGAGATGAGCAGTTCTTC. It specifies CASSPRRLAGDEQFF.

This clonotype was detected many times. The CDR3 here is CASSSRQQGSYNEQFF. In nucleotides, the CDR3 is TGTGCCAGCAGCTCCCGTCAACAGGGCTCCTACAATGAGCAGTTCTTC. The chain combines TRBV7-3 with TRBJ2-1; the D gene is possibly TRBD1 (6 bases). Germline assignment: CDR1 SGHTA and CDR2 FQGTGA. This CDR3 has 16 amino acids. The germline V and J ends were trimmed by 4 bases and 0 bases, with 13 bases remaining between them.

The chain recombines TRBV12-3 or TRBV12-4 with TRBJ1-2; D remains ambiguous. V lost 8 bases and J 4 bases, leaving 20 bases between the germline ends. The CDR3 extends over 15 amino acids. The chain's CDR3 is CASETGPGRSYGYTF. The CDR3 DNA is TGTGCCAGCGAAACCGGGCCAGGAAGGTCCTATGGCTACACCTTC.

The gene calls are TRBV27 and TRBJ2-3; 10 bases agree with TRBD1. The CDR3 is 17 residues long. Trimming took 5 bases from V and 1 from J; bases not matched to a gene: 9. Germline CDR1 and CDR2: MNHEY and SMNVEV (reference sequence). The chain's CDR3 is CASSPQTGGPGTDTQYF. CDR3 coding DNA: TGTGCCAGCAGTCCCCAGACAGGGGGCCCCGGCACAGATACGCAGTATTTT.

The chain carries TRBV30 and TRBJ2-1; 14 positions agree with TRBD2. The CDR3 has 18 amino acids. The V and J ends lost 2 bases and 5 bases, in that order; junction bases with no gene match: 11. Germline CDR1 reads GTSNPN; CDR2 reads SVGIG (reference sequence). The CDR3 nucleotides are TGTGCCTGGAGTCGAGGTAGACTAGCGGGGGGGGCACACAATGAGCAGTTCTTC. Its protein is CAWSRGRLAGGAHNEQFF.

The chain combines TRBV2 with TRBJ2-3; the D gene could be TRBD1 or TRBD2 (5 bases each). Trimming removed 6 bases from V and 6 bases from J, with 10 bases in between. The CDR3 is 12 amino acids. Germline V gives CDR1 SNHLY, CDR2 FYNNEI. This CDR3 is CASRWDADTQYF. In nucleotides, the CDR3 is TGTGCCAGCAGGTGGGACGCGGATACGCAGTATTTT.

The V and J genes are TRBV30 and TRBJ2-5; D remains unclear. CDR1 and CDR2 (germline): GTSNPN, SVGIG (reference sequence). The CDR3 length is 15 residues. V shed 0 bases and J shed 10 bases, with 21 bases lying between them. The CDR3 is CAWSVLGDSMSGQYF. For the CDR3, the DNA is TGTGCCTGGAGTGTCTTGGGTGACTCGATGAGTGGCCAGTACTTC. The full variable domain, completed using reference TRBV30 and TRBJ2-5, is SQTIHQWPATLVQPVGSPLSLECTVEGTSNPNLYWYRQAAGRGLQLLFYSVGIGQISSEVPQNLSASRPQDRQFILSSKKLLLSDSGFYLCAWSVLGDSMSGQYFGPGTRLLVL.

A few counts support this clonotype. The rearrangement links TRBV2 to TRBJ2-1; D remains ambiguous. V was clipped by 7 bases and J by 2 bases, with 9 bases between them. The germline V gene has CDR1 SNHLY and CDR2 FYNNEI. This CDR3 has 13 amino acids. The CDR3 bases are TGTGCCAGCATTCAGAGCACCTACAATGAGCAGTTCTTC. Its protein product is CASIQSTYNEQFF.

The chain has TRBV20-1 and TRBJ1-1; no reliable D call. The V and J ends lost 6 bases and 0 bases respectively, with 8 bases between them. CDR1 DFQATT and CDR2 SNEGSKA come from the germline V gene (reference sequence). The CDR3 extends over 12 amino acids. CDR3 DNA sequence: TGCAGTGCAAAGACCGTGAACACTGAAGCTTTCTTT. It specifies CSAKTVNTEAFF.

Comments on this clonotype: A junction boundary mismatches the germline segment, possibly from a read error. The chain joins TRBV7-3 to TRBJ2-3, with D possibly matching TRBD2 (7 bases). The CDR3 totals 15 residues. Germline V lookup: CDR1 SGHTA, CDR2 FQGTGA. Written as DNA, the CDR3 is TGTGCCAACAGCAACCCGACGGGGGGCATGGATACGCAGTATTTT. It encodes CANSNPTGGMDTQYF.

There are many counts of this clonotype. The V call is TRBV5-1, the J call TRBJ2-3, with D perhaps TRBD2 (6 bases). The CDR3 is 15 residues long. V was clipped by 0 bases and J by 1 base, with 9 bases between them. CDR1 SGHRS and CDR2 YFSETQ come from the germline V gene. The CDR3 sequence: CASSLEERGTDTQYF. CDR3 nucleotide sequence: TGCGCCAGCAGCTTGGAGGAGCGGGGCACAGATACGCAGTATTTT.

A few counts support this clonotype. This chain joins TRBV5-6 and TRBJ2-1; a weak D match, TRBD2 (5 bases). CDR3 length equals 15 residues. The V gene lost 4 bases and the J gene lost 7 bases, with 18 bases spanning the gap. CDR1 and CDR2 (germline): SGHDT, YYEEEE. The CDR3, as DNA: TGTGCCAGCAGCATCGCCGGGAAACTGGGGAATGAGCAGTTCTTC. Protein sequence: CASSIAGKLGNEQFF.